These 2 T cell receptor beta chains were sequenced from one sample in a study of blood T cell repertoires in COVID-19. Assay used: immunoSEQ multiplex PCR; TCRdb lists only in-frame clones, some missing. The sample yields around 50,000 clones, around 90% seen once. Sequenced input: peripheral blood. Receptors originate from a man aged 50-60 years with active COVID-19.

This chain joins TRBV7-2 and TRBJ1-5; D is perhaps TRBD1 (6 bases). V was clipped by 5 bases and J by 3 bases, with 14 bases between them. The CDR3 is made up of 15 amino acids. In germline, CDR1 is SGHTA, CDR2 FQGNSA. CDR3 DNA: TGTGCCAGCAGCCCTCCAGGGGAACACAATCAGCCCCAGCATTTT. As protein: CASSPPGEHNQPQHF.

The chain combines TRBV4-3 with TRBJ1-4; TRBD1 is a possible D gene (6 bases). The CDR3 length is 14 residues. Per germline, CDR1 LGHNA and CDR2 YSLEER. Trimming stripped 4 bases from V and 6 bases from J, with 12 bases between. This CDR3 is CASSPINRDEKLFF. The DNA of the CDR3 is TGCGCCAGCAGCCCCATAAACAGGGATGAAAAACTGTTTTTT.